This T cell receptor beta chain stems from a study of shared clonotypes between healthy human individuals (TCRdb year 2020). With respect to the entire study: A few men and a couple of women, aged 18 to 49 years, made up the cohort. Between about 0.94 and 8.9 billion PBMCs per donor were obtained by leukapheresis. To estimate repertoire size and how much clonotypes are shared between individuals, the study performed deep sequencing of blood TCR repertoires from five healthy adults. Different laboratories and diverse techniques were used to prepare libraries and sequence TCR repertoires, to increase sequencing depth and limit assay-specific biases. For each donor, three plates each were used for CD4 naive and CD4 memory, two plates were used for CD8 naive, and one plate was used for CD8 memory.

A remark on this clone: This receptor's antigen is unknown. There are no base qualities to consult, and no much larger clone falls within one base.

The germline V gene sets CDR1 to MDHEN and CDR2 to SYDVKM. The CDR3 runs 14 amino acids, cysteine and phenylalanine included. Just the 42-base CDR3 DNA is kept, in frame starting at base 1. Deletion took 4 bases off V and 3 bases off J, with a span of 13 bases between the germline ends. TCR CDR3 regions were amplified from genomic DNA by multiplex PCR using the deep immunoSEQ assay. Extracted genomic DNA from each cell subset was distributed evenly across all wells of several immunoSEQ 96-well plates, and each plate was treated as a replicate. Each replicate PCR for sorted subsets received roughly 200 ng genomic DNA, equal to about 30,000 T cell genomes. Purified libraries were measured with a Qubit 3.0 fluorometer, size-checked on a Bioanalyzer 2100, and measured again with the KAPA Library Quantification kit. Every immunoSEQ 96-well plate was sequenced on a dedicated single-read 150-cycle Illumina NextSeq 550 flow cell. Regarding the original processing steps: Because the immunoSEQ output held only junctional sequences and lacked quality scores, the filtering could not match the filtering applied to full-length reads. Sequences were annotated with PyIR, a Python wrapper for IgBLAST v1.9, and V/J genes and CDR3 were assigned using IMGT germline references. Any read was removed if the V/J assignment was weak (E-value above 1e-6), the CDR3 was missing, or the read contained stop codons, out-of-frame junctions, or ambiguous translated residues. A V3J clonotype was defined by an identical inferred V gene, J gene, and CDR3 amino acid sequence. The percentage overlap between two repertoires was calculated by dividing the number of shared unique clonotypes by the size of the smaller repertoire. Repertoire richness was assessed with RTK rarefaction, the Chao1 estimator, and Recon v2.1 estimates of unobserved clonotypes. Generation probabilities for all TCRbeta clonotypes obtained by the gDNA method from a handful of donors were computed using OLGA. Drawn from immuneACCESS, this table holds only the in-frame rearrangements with V and J called that TCRdb kept. Clones are partly lost; checked studies trace under half to an unresolved V gene and leave the rest unexplained. That table supplies the V and J calls and clone size; D and trimming were determined from the DNA. In this sample the table shows roughly 760,000 clones, 74% of which occur a single time. The ten most abundant clones make up 1.5% to 2% of the sample.

On the study overall, not on this receptor specifically: When a few donors were compared, the shared fraction of clonotypes was around 5% for naive CD4, approximately 3.5% for naive CD8, 2.3% for memory CD4, and 0.3% to 0.5% for memory CD8. Even with the large sequencing depth, rarefaction of the sorted-subset datasets indicated that sequencing was incomplete. The genetic and exposure-history diversity represented was limited by the small number of donors. Pairwise subsampling indicated that sequencing depth was expected to affect the degree of clonotype sharing among donors. Compared with non-shared clonotypes, clonotypes shared by all four sorted-subset donors had higher generation probabilities. Sampling was restricted to blood, and TCR repertoires in tissues likely differ from the TCR repertoires found in blood. Naive subsets generally had larger estimated clonotype richness than memory subsets did.

The donors were healthy, HIV-negative adults with no recently reported acute infections or vaccinations. Only Caucasian adults living in Nashville, Tennessee, USA were represented among the donors. CD4+ T cells were enriched through magnetic negative selection, after which naive cells were positively selected on CD45RA and the remaining negative fraction served as the memory subset. After blood collection by leukapheresis, PBMCs were isolated using Ficoll-Histopaque density gradient centrifugation and then cryopreserved in the vapor phase of liquid nitrogen. Analytical flow cytometry was used to check the purity and quantity of each magnetically sorted T cell population. Genomic DNA was isolated from each sorted fraction and quantified by UV absorbance on a Nanodrop 2000c.

Recombination connected TRBV28 to TRBJ2-7; TRBD1 is a weak D gene call, 6 bases matching. The origin of this receptor is a woman aged 25 to 39 in good health. Sequencing input: memory CD4+ T cells sorted from blood. This specimen's cell subset or site label, per the study, means: CD45RA-negative fraction. For the CDR3, the sequence is CASSSTGTLYEQYF. The DNA sequence is given as TGTGCCAGCAGTTCAACCGGGACACTCTACGAGCAGTACTTC. Extended through the reference TRBV28 and TRBJ2-7 proteins, this CDR3 yields the full variable domain: DVKVTQSSRYLVKRTGEKVFLECVQDMDHENMFWYRQDPGLGLRLIYFSYDVKMKEKGDIPEGYSVSREKKERFSLILESASTNQTSMYLCASSSTGTLYEQYFGPGTRLTVT.